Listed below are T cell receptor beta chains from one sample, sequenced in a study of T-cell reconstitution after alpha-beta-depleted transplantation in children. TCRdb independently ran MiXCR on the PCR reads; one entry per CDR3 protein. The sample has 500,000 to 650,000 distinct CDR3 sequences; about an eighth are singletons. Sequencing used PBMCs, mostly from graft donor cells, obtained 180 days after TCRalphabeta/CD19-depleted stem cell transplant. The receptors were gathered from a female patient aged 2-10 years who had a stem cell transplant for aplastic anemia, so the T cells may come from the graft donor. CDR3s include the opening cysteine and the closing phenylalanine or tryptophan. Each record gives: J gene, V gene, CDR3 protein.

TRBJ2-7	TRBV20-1	CSARKGTYEQYF
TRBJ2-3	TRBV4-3	CASSQALAITDTQYF
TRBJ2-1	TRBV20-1	CSAPSSYNEQFF
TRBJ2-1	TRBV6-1	CASTLRGRPYNEQFF
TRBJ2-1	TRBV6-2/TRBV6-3	CASTPGQGGYFEQFF
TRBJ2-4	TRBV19	CASSPPGKGGDIQYF
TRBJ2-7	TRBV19	CASSARTGGSYEQYF
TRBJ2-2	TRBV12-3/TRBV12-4	CASRAWATGNTGELFF
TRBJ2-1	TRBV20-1	CSASGTSGRRNEQFF
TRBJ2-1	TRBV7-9	CASSFAGRERHNEQFF
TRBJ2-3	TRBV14	CASSRGGLVADTQYF
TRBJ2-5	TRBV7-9	CASSFGLAKLFQETQYF
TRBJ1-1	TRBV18	CASCWRTGSQAFF
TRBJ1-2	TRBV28	CASSPGGTGSRGYTF
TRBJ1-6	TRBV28	CASSLYHSPLHF
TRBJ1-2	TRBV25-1	CASSEAVRGGYGYTF
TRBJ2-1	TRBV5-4	CASSLGLAGGHNEQFF
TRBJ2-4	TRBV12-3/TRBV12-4	CASTLGGGNIQYF
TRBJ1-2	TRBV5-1	CASSLGLTGYGYTF
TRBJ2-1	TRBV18	CASSPEVGLAYNEQFF
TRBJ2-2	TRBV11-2	CASSRGYSASGSEDTGELFF
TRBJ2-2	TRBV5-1	CASSLYGTNTGELFF
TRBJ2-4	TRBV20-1	CSARGPSRHIQYF
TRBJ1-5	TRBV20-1	CSARDRERQPQHF
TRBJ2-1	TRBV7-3	CASSLKGGSYNEQFF
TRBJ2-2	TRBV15	CATSRTGANTGELFF
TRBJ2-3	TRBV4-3	CASSQVLGSDTQYF
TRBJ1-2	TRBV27	CASSLSGGF
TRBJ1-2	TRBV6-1	CASSQGGAPPAIPYGYTF
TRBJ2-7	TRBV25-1	CASSPPVGNKPYEQYF
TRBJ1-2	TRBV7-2	CASSWTGGGYTF
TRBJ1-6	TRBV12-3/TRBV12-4	CASSPTGRSSYNSPLHF